This T cell receptor (beta chain) was documented in a study of T-cell memory formation after mild COVID-19. Looking at the study overall: Largely, TCR clusters stayed within a single donor. Study-level points and caveats: Day 15 to 85 contractors were CD4/CD8 balanced; later expanders leaned CD4+. Memory from before infection featured some responding clones, which suggests cross-reactive memory joined.

The CDR3 loop spans 18 amino acids. CDR1 and CDR2 (germline): LNHDA, SQIVND (reference sequence). V shed 2 bases and J 8 bases; nucleotides not matched to a gene: 13. This clonotype came up many times. Its antigen is unknown. 5'RACE, which relied on constant-segment primers, yielded TCR alpha and TCR beta cDNA libraries carrying sample barcodes and UMIs. TCRdb re-analysed the 5' RACE reads in MiXCR, keeping a single row per CDR3 protein. The sample carries roughly 43,000 distinct CDR3 sequences, roughly 9% recorded once. Sequenced sample: PBMCs or a T cell subset sorted from them (not recorded which). The V gene is TRBV19, the J gene TRBJ2-1; 12 nucleotides align to TRBD2. The clonotype was recovered from an adult woman who had mild COVID-19 (a few samples of this study predate the infection). Cell type and time point are not known. This CDR3 is CASSILAGGLASGYEQFF. CDR3 DNA: TGTGCCAGTAGTATACTAGCGGGGGGGCTTGCGTCGGGCTATGAGCAGTTCTTC.